A single sample gave rise to the 5 T cell receptor beta chains below, sequenced in a study of glioma-infiltrating T cells after dendritic cell vaccination. The time point here: after dendritic cell vaccination, including at tumor progression/relapse. Profiled with immunoSEQ multiplex PCR; TCRdb holds only in-frame clones, not every one. The sample yields more than 55,000 clones, about 84% seen once. Sequences were derived from blood, sampled after dendritic cell vaccination. Every receptor here comes from a human donor with glioblastoma.

The chain carries TRBV5-1 and TRBJ1-1; D is unresolved. The CDR3 runs to 15 residues. Trimming pared 2 bases from V and 0 bases from J, leaving 11 bases between. The germline gives CDR1 SGHRS, CDR2 YFSETQ. CDR3 coding DNA: TGCGCCAGCAGCTTTAGTCAGGCGTTGAACACTGAAGCTTTCTTT. Its protein is CASSFSQALNTEAFF.

CDR3 DNA sequence: TGCGCCAGCAGCCACCAGACAGGGGGTGGAACAGATACGCAGTATTTT. Encoded protein: CASSHQTGGGTDTQYF. The chain has TRBV4-1 and TRBJ2-3; TRBD1 matches 9 bases. V gave up 3 bases and J gave up 3 bases; unmatched junction bases: 7. Germline assignment: CDR1 MGHRA and CDR2 YSYEKL. This CDR3 region has 16 residues.

The chain recombines TRBV30 with TRBJ1-4; 7 nucleotides agree with TRBD1. The CDR3 totals 17 residues. Germline V gene data show CDR1 as GTSNPN and CDR2 as SVGIG (reference sequence). V shed 1 base and J 4 bases; nucleotides not matched to a gene: 12. CDR3: CAWSEVGRTGFNEKLFF. CDR3 in DNA: TGTGCCTGGAGTGAAGTGGGCCGGACAGGTTTTAATGAAAAACTGTTTTTT. The full variable domain, rest sourced from reference TRBV30 and TRBJ1-4, is SQTIHQWPATLVQPVGSPLSLECTVEGTSNPNLYWYRQAAGRGLQLLFYSVGIGQISSEVPQNLSASRPQDRQFILSSKKLLLSDSGFYLCAWSEVGRTGFNEKLFFGSGTQLSVL.

The chain has TRBV5-6 and TRBJ1-1; no reliable D call. Trimming left V 0 bases short and J 4 bases short, with 4 bases between. CDR1 is SGHDT and CDR2 is YYEEEE in the germline V gene. The length of the CDR3 is 12 residues. The CDR3 loop reads CASSLGATEAFF. As DNA, the CDR3 is TGTGCCAGCAGCTTGGGGGCCACTGAAGCTTTCTTT. Together with reference TRBV5-6 and TRBJ1-1, the CDR3 gives the full variable domain: DAGVTQSPTHLIKTRGQQVTLRCSPKSGHDTVSWYQQALGQGPQFIFQYYEEEERQRGNFPDRFSGHQFPNYSSELNVNALLLGDSALYLCASSLGATEAFFGQGTRLTVV.

This rearrangement joins TRBV18 to TRBJ1-6, with D hard to call. The CDR3 has 12 amino acids. V was trimmed by 6 bases and J by 5 bases, leaving 5 bases between them. The germline V gene encodes CDR1 KGHSH and CDR2 LQKENI. CDR3 region: CASSLDNSPLHF. Written as DNA, the CDR3 is TGTGCCAGCTCCCTCGATAATTCACCCCTCCACTTT.